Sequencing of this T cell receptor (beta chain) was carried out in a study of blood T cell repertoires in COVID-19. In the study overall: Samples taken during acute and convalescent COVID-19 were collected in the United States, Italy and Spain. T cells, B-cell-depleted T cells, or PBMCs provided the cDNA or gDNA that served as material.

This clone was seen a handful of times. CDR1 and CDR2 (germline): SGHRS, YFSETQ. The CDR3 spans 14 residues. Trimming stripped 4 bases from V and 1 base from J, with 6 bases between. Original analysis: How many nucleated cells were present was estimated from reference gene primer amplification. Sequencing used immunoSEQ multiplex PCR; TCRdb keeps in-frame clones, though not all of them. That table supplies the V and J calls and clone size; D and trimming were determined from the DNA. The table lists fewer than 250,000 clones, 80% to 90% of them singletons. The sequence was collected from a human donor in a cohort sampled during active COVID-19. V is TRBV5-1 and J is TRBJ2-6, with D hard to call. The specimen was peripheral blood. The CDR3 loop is CASSDRSGANVLTF. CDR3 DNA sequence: TGCGCCAGCAGCGATCGGTCTGGGGCCAACGTCCTGACTTTC.